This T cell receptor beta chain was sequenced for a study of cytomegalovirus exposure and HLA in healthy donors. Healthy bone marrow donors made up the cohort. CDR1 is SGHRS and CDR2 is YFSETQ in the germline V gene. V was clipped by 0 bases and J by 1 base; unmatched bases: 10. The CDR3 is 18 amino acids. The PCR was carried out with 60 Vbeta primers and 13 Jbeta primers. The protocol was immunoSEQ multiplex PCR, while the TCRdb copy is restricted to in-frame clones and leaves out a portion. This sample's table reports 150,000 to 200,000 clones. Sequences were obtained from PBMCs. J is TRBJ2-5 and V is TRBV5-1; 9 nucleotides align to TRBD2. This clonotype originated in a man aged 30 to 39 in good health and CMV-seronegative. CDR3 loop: CASSLGLADRRFQETQYF. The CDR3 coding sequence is TGCGCCAGCAGCTTGGGACTAGCGGATCGTAGATTCCAAGAGACCCAGTACTTC.